The clone carrying this T cell receptor (beta chain) was counted a few times. Its antigen is still unknown. Through a sample-barcoded 5' primer and a J-beta primer mix, a second PCR was run for roughly 6 to 11 cycles. Via MiXCR, TCRdb re-called the 5' RACE reads, giving one row per CDR3 protein. The top ten clones hold 7% to 9.5% of a sample with about 1,600,000 distinct CDR3 sequences, approximately 42% of them seen once. The entry originates in a study of blood T cells in healthy people across ages. Study observations and caveats: Naive and antigen-experienced cells were not separated, limiting conclusive comparison.

The CDR3 length is 16 residues. Germline CDR1 and CDR2: SGHNT and YYREEE (reference sequence). Trimming removed 1 base from V and 5 bases from J; junction bases left unmatched: 2. Sequenced material: blood. The TCR originated in a woman between 18 and 30 years old in good health. The rearrangement links TRBV5-4 to TRBJ2-1, with 14 nucleotides matching TRBD2. The CDR3 DNA is TGTGCCAGCAGCTTGCGACTAGCGGGAGGGGACAATGAGCAGTTCTTC. Protein sequence: CASSLRLAGGDNEQFF.